This TCR beta chain was recovered during a study of T-cell reconstitution after alpha-beta-depleted transplantation in children. General study points: Newly generated T cells supplied most T-cell counts and diversity one year post-transplant. Reported findings indicate that, about two months after transplant, alpha-beta T cells came from several hundred expanded clones, which were derived from non-depleted graft cells. There were some patients whose high TCRbeta diversity at day 60 came from surviving recipient T cells and thymic progenitors.

Preparation of the TCRbeta library was carried out with unique molecular identifiers. TCRdb itself ran the PCR reads through MiXCR, one entry per CDR3 protein. The sample lists under 150,000 distinct CDR3 sequences; roughly 9.7% were seen once. V lost 4 bases to trimming and J lost 5 bases; unmatched junction nucleotides: 6. The CDR3 totals 14 residues. CDR1 is LGHNA and CDR2 is YNFKEQ in the germline V gene. Worth noting for this clonotype: Its antigen is currently unknown.

The clonotype originates from a girl less than two years old who had a stem cell transplant for combined immunodeficiency, so the T cells may come from the graft donor. The sequenced sample was PBMCs, mostly from graft donor cells, obtained 180 days after TCRalphabeta/CD19-depleted stem cell transplant. The genes are TRBV4-2 and TRBJ1-2, with 8 bases lining up with TRBD1. CDR3 loop: CASSLGQDHYGYTF. The CDR3 bases are TGTGCCAGCAGCCTGGGACAGGATCATTATGGCTACACCTTC.